This T cell receptor (beta chain) was sequenced in a study of T cells in Graves' hyperthyroidism and ophthalmopathy. Between the trimmed V and J ends, which lost 6 bases and 3 bases, there was a span of 12 bases. CDR1 and CDR2 from the germline V gene are MNHNS and SASEGT. The CDR3 runs to 14 residues. TCR beta CDR3 regions were amplified from RNA. Using the HTBI primer set, a first-round RT-PCR was run on the TCR CDR3. Via MiXCR, TCRdb re-called the multiplex PCR reads, giving one row per CDR3 protein. The table includes 600,000 to 650,000 distinct CDR3 sequences, 15% to 20% detected once. The receptor was derived from a woman in her 30s with Graves' hyperthyroidism. Sequenced sample: blood. J is TRBJ2-1 and V is TRBV6-1, with D tentatively TRBD1 (5 bases). The CDR3 coding sequence is TGTGCCAGCAGCCCCAGGGCCCTCTACAATGAGCAGTTCTTC. Protein product: CASSPRALYNEQFF.